A single sample is the source of the 32 T cell receptor beta chains below, sequenced in a study of blood T cell repertoires in COVID-19. This table comes from immunoSEQ multiplex PCR, and its TCRdb copy is limited to in-frame clones, with some not included. The sample records about 140,000 clones, 70% to 90% being singletons. Sequencing was done on a sample of peripheral blood. The origin of the receptors is a human donor in a cohort sampled during active COVID-19.

About this clone: Other DNA variants within this sample encode the same CDR3. The rearrangement uses TRBV5-1 and TRBJ2-5; 9 nucleotides match TRBD1. CDR3 size: 14 residues. Germline loops: CDR1 SGHRS, CDR2 YFSETQ. The V and J ends lost 0 bases and 4 bases, in that order; junction bases with no gene match: 1. The CDR3 sequence: CASSLGQGGETQYF. The CDR3 DNA reads as TGCGCCAGCAGCTTGGGACAGGGGGGAGAGACCCAGTACTTC.

The chain couples TRBV3-1 (or the pseudogene TRBV3-2) to TRBJ2-7, with a tentative D call TRBD1 (6 bases). Germline V gene lookup returns CDR1 LGHDT and CDR2 YNNKEL (reference sequence). This CDR3 spans 14 amino acids. V was cut by 3 bases and J by 5 bases, with 14 bases left in between. The CDR3 DNA follows: TGTGCCAGCAGCCAGTTCAGGGGCCCCGACGAGCAGTACTTC. Protein product: CASSQFRGPDEQYF.

The V and J genes are TRBV9 and TRBJ2-1; 7 bases map to TRBD2. Trimming at V came to 4 bases and at J to 1 base, leaving 5 bases not matched to a gene. The length of the CDR3 is 15 residues. The germline gives CDR1 SGDLS, CDR2 YYNGEE. The CDR3 region has the DNA TGTGCCAGCAGCCCGAGCGGGGTGTCCTACAATGAGCAGTTCTTC. This sequence encodes CASSPSGVSYNEQFF.

The chain is built from TRBV30 and TRBJ1-5; weak D call: TRBD1 (5 bases). The CDR3 spans 17 residues. V lost 2 bases, J lost 2 bases, and 19 bases lay in between. In germline, CDR1 is GTSNPN, CDR2 SVGIG (reference sequence). The CDR3 DNA sequence: TGTGCCTGGAGTAGGGGAGGCGGATATATTGGCAATCAGCCCCAGCATTTT. Amino acids: CAWSRGGGYIGNQPQHF.

The V call is TRBV7-2, the J call TRBJ2-5; 10 nucleotides line up with TRBD2. Germline CDR1 reads SGHTA; CDR2 reads FQGNSA. CDR3 length equals 18 residues. V gave up 6 bases and J gave up 5 bases; unmatched junction bases: 18. The CDR3 loop reads CASRPHETASGGGETQYF. The CDR3 region has the DNA TGTGCCAGCAGACCTCACGAGACAGCTAGCGGGGGAGGGGAGACCCAGTACTTC.

The chain joins TRBV7-9 to TRBJ2-1; the D is unclear. The CDR3 contains 12 residues. Per germline, CDR1 SEHNR and CDR2 FQNEAQ (reference sequence). The V end was cut by 7 bases, the J end by 7 bases, with 11 bases between. This chain's CDR3 is CASTTPRNEQFF. DNA for the CDR3: TGTGCCAGCACTACCCCGAGAAATGAGCAGTTCTTC.

CDR3 DNA sequence: TGCAGCGTACGAGGCGGGACGGCTAATGAAAAACTGTTTTTT. Translating gives CSVRGGTANEKLFF. The V and J genes are TRBV29-1 and TRBJ1-4; possibly TRBD1 for D (5 bases). The ends were cut back, 6 bases at V and 3 bases at J, with 14 bases in the middle. The germline gives CDR1 SQVTM, CDR2 ANQGSEA. CDR3 length: 14 residues.

As to this clone: Germline and junction disagree at one end, which may indicate a read error. The chain combines TRBV25-1 with TRBJ1-2; 10 bases are shared with TRBD1. Germline lookup yields CDR1 MGHDK and CDR2 SYGVNS. The CDR3 is 12 amino acids. DNA for the CDR3: TGTGCCAGCAGTGAGTGGACAGGGGGTATCTCCTTC. Its translation: CASSEWTGGISF.

This sequence joins TRBV6-6 and TRBJ1-5; D call uncertain. With 0 bases removed from V and 2 bases from J, the gap between germline ends came to 11 bases. The CDR3 totals 16 residues. In germline, CDR1 is MNHNY, CDR2 SVGAGI (reference sequence). Here the CDR3 DNA reads TGTGCCAGCAGTTACTCATACTCACGAGGCAATCAGCCCCAGCATTTT. It encodes CASSYSYSRGNQPQHF.

The chain links TRBV2 to TRBJ1-1, with unresolved D. The V gene lost 6 bases and the J gene lost 1 base, with 12 bases spanning the gap. CDR3 length: 14 amino acids. CDR1 is SNHLY, CDR2 FYNNEI, per germline. CDR3: CASSPGPTNTEAFF. CDR3 in DNA: TGTGCCAGCAGCCCGGGTCCCACGAACACTGAAGCTTTCTTT.

The chain carries TRBV27 and TRBJ2-2, with 7 bases fitting TRBD1. The CDR3 sequence is 15 residues long. The V segment lost 7 bases and the J segment 3 bases; nucleotides outside the gene matches: 8. Looked up from germline, CDR1 is MNHEY and CDR2 is SMNVEV (reference sequence). The CDR3 here is CASTPTGWDTGELFF. CDR3 in DNA: TGTGCCAGCACTCCGACAGGGTGGGACACCGGGGAGCTGTTTTTT.

J is TRBJ2-7 and V is TRBV7-9, with 7 nucleotides matching TRBD1. J was trimmed by 4 bases and V by 5 bases; bases with no gene match: 5. CDR1 SEHNR and CDR2 FQNEAQ come from the germline V gene (reference sequence). This CDR3 contains 13 residues. CDR3: CASSRTGGYEQYF. The CDR3 DNA reads as TGTGCCAGCAGCCGGACAGGCGGGTACGAGCAGTACTTC.

The genes are TRBV18 and TRBJ2-1, with D uncertain. In germline, CDR1 is KGHSH, CDR2 LQKENI. V shed 2 bases and J shed 9 bases, with 5 bases lying between them. The CDR3 runs 11 residues. In nucleotides, the CDR3 is TGTGCCAGCTCACCAAGCGTTGAGCAGTTCTTC. Amino acids: CASSPSVEQFF. The full variable domain, rest sourced from reference TRBV18 and TRBJ2-1, is NAGVMQNPRHLVRRRGQEARLRCSPMKGHSHVYWYRQLPEEGLKFMVYLQKENIIDESGMPKERFSAEFPKEGPSILRIQQVVRGDSAAYFCASSPSVEQFFGPGTRLTVL.

V gene TRBV11-2 combines with J gene TRBJ2-7; D is possibly TRBD2 (6 bases). The ends were cut back, 2 bases at V and 1 base at J, with 24 bases in the middle. This CDR3 is 19 amino acids long. Germline assignment: CDR1 SGHAT and CDR2 FQNNGV. CDR3 bases: TGTGCCAGCAGCTTAAACAATTGGGAGGCGGGGTACACTTCCTACGAGCAGTACTTC. Amino acids: CASSLNNWEAGYTSYEQYF.

The chain uses TRBV5-1 and TRBJ2-2, with TRBD2 matching over 10 bases. The CDR3 has 15 residues. Germline V gene lookup returns CDR1 SGHRS and CDR2 YFSETQ. V trimming: 5 bases; J trimming: 5 bases; junction bases outside the gene matches: 6. DNA of the CDR3: TGCGCCAGCAGGGGCGCTAGCGGGAGAACCGGGGAGCTGTTTTTT. This codes for CASRGASGRTGELFF.

The J gene is TRBJ1-5, the V gene TRBV20-1, with D possibly matching TRBD1 (5 bases). V shed 3 bases and J shed 2 bases, with 14 bases lying between them. The germline gives CDR1 DFQATT, CDR2 SNEGSKA (reference sequence). The CDR3 extends over 15 amino acids. CDR3 residues: CSASFQGSGNQPQHF. For the CDR3, the DNA is TGCAGTGCTAGTTTCCAGGGATCGGGCAATCAGCCCCAGCATTTT.

V and J are TRBV9 and TRBJ2-1, with TRBD2 matching over 12 bases. The germline gives CDR1 SGDLS, CDR2 YYNGEE. The CDR3 loop spans 16 amino acids. Trimming removed 4 bases from V and 9 bases from J; junction bases left unmatched: 11. The CDR3 coding sequence is TGTGCCAGCAGCCGACTAGCGGGGGATCATACCAGTGAGCAGTTCTTC. This encodes CASSRLAGDHTSEQFF.

The chain links TRBV7-6 to TRBJ2-5, with TRBD1 matching over 9 bases. With V trimmed by 4 bases and J by 4 bases, 7 bases remained unmatched. Germline lookup yields CDR1 SGHVS and CDR2 FNYEAQ. The CDR3 loop spans 15 amino acids. The CDR3 bases are TGTGCCAGCAGCTCCGGGACAGGGCGTGGAGAGACCCAGTACTTC. This translates into CASSSGTGRGETQYF.

The rearrangement joins TRBV18 to TRBJ2-5; a possible D gene is TRBD2 (5 bases). The germline gives CDR1 KGHSH, CDR2 LQKENI. The CDR3 is 14 amino acids. The germline V and J ends were trimmed by 2 bases and 7 bases, with 14 bases remaining between them. In DNA form, the CDR3 reads TGTGCCAGCTCACCATCCAACGGACGGGGGACCCAGTACTTC. Translating it yields CASSPSNGRGTQYF.

The chain combines TRBV20-1 with TRBJ2-5; 7 bases are a match to TRBD1. Germline V gene lookup returns CDR1 DFQATT and CDR2 SNEGSKA (reference sequence). The CDR3 length is 15 residues. Trimming removed 3 bases from V and 2 bases from J; junction bases left unmatched: 9. DNA of the CDR3: TGCAGTGCTAGTGCAGGGACAGACCCTCAAGAGACCCAGTACTTC. Translating gives CSASAGTDPQETQYF.

The count of this clone is one. The gene calls are TRBV19 and TRBJ1-6; no reliable D call. Germline CDR1 reads LNHDA; CDR2 reads SQIVND (reference sequence). The ends were cut back, 2 bases at V and 6 bases at J, with 11 bases in the middle. The CDR3 is 15 residues long. The CDR3: CASSINRRVNSPLHF. CDR3 nucleotides: TGTGCCAGTAGTATAAACCGGAGGGTTAATTCACCCCTCCACTTT.

The chain joins TRBV28 to TRBJ1-2; D gene unclear. The CDR3 loop spans 12 amino acids. The V gene's germline CDR1 is MDHEN and CDR2 SYDVKM. Trimming shortened V by 2 bases and J by 6 bases, and 7 bases separated the two germline ends. In DNA form, the CDR3 reads TGTGCCAGCAGTTTAACCGGGAATGGCTACACCTTC. It translates to CASSLTGNGYTF.

This clone showed up just once. V usage is TRBV7-3 and J usage is TRBJ1-6, with D possibly matching TRBD1 (6 bases). The CDR3 consists of 15 residues. Germline lookup yields CDR1 SGHTA and CDR2 FQGTGA. V was trimmed by 0 bases and J by 7 bases, leaving 10 bases between them. CDR3 DNA sequence: TGTGCCAGCAGCTTAACAGGGGGAGTCAATTCACCCCTCCACTTT. It codes for CASSLTGGVNSPLHF.

The rearrangement joins TRBV10-3 to TRBJ2-7; TRBD1 is a possible D gene (5 bases). The V gene lost 11 bases and the J gene lost 6 bases, with 20 bases spanning the gap. Germline CDR1 reads ENHRY; CDR2 reads SYGVKD. The CDR3 is made up of 13 amino acids. The CDR3 loop reads CASKHGQGGEQYF. In nucleotides, the CDR3 is TGTGCCTCCAAACACGGGCAGGGCGGCGAGCAGTACTTC.

The chain recombines TRBV5-1 with TRBJ1-2; D is unresolved. The V gene lost 4 bases and the J gene lost 6 bases, with 16 bases spanning the gap. Germline V CDR1 and CDR2: SGHRS, YFSETQ. The CDR3 has 14 residues. The CDR3, as DNA: TGCGCCAGCAGCGCCCTGAGCGGGTCGGATGGCTACACCTTC. The encoded protein is CASSALSGSDGYTF.

The chain joins TRBV5-6 to TRBJ1-1, with D possibly matching TRBD1 (6 bases). The CDR3 is 15 amino acids. Trimming pared 0 bases from V and 1 base from J, leaving 10 bases between. Germline V gene sequence: CDR1 SGHDT, CDR2 YYEEEE. The CDR3 loop reads CASSLVPGENTEAFF. In DNA, the CDR3 is TGTGCCAGCAGCTTGGTACCAGGGGAGAACACTGAAGCTTTCTTT.

The rearrangement links TRBV27 to TRBJ1-5; TRBD1 is a possible D gene (6 bases). The CDR3 extends over 15 amino acids. CDR1 is MNHEY, CDR2 SMNVEV, per germline (reference sequence). Trimming removed 6 bases at V and 0 bases at J, with 12 bases between. CDR3: CASRTDSYSNQPQHF. As DNA, the CDR3 is TGTGCCAGCAGAACGGACAGTTATAGCAATCAGCCCCAGCATTTT.

This sequence joins TRBV7-2 and TRBJ2-5; 10 bases match TRBD1. The V gene's germline CDR1 is SGHTA and CDR2 FQGNSA. Germline trimming cut 6 bases from V and 5 bases from J; bases unmatched to any gene: 6. This CDR3 region has 14 residues. The CDR3 sequence: CASRHDRGLETQYF. CDR3 in DNA: TGTGCCAGCAGACACGACAGGGGGCTTGAGACCCAGTACTTC.

The V gene is TRBV30, the J gene TRBJ1-1, with D possibly matching TRBD1 (5 bases). The germline V gene encodes CDR1 GTSNPN and CDR2 SVGIG (reference sequence). Trimming removed 8 bases at V and 1 base at J, with 8 bases between. The CDR3 spans 11 residues. The CDR3: CAGGANTEAFF. Written as DNA, the CDR3 is TGTGCCGGAGGGGCGAACACTGAAGCTTTCTTT.

The chain combines TRBV2 with TRBJ2-3, with TRBD2 matching over 13 bases. This CDR3 contains 17 residues. The ends lost 8 bases at V and 1 base at J; junction bases unmatched: 9. Per germline, CDR1 SNHLY and CDR2 FYNNEI. The CDR3 region is CASQRGGTSGGTDTQYF. The CDR3 coding sequence is TGTGCCAGCCAACGCGGCGGGACTAGCGGGGGCACAGATACGCAGTATTTT.

The rearrangement joins TRBV25-1 to TRBJ1-5; no clear D gene. The CDR3 spans 14 residues. The germline V and J ends were trimmed by 2 bases and 9 bases, with 14 bases remaining between them. In germline, CDR1 is MGHDK, CDR2 SYGVNS. This CDR3 reads CASSEGGLRGPQHF. Here the CDR3 DNA reads TGTGCCAGCAGTGAAGGTGGACTCCGGGGGCCCCAGCATTTT. The full variable domain, its missing parts supplied by reference TRBV25-1 and TRBJ1-5, is EADIYQTPRYLVIGTGKKITLECSQTMGHDKMYWYQQDPGMELHLIHYSYGVNSTEKGDLSSESTVSRIRTEHFPLTLESARPSHTSQYLCASSEGGLRGPQHFGDGTRLSIL.

The rearrangement joins TRBV19 to TRBJ1-1; 7 bases fit TRBD1. Germline V gene lookup returns CDR1 LNHDA and CDR2 SQIVND (reference sequence). Unmatched junction bases numbered 11, after V lost 0 bases and J lost 4 bases. There are 17 residues in the CDR3. This CDR3 reads CASSIEIYRGGSTEAFF. The DNA for the CDR3 is TGTGCCAGTAGTATAGAGATCTACAGGGGAGGTAGCACTGAAGCTTTCTTT. The full variable domain, in which reference TRBV19 and TRBJ1-1 provide the parts outside the CDR3, is DGGITQSPKYLFRKEGQNVTLSCEQNLNHDAMYWYRQDPGQGLRLIYYSQIVNDFQKGDIAEGYSVSREKKESFPLTVTSAQKNPTAFYLCASSIEIYRGGSTEAFFGQGTRLTVV.